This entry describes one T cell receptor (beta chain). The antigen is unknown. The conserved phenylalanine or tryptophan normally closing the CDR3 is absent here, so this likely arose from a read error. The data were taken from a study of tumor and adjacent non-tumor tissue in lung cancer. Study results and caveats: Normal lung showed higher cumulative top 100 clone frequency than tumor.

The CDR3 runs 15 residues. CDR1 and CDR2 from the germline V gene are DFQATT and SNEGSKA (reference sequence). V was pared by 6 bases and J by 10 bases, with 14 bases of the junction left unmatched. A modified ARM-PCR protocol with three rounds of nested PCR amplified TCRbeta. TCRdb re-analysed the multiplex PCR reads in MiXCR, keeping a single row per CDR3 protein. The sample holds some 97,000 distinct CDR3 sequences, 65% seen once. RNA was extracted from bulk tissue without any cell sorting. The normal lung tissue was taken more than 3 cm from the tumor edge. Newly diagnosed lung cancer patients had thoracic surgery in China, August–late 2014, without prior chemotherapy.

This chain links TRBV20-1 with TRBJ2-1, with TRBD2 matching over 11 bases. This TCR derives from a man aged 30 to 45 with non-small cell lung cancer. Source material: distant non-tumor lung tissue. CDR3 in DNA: TGCAGTGCCAGGATGACTAGCGGGAATATGGACGAGCAGTTCTCC. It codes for CSARMTSGNMDEQFS.